The present T cell receptor (beta chain) was sequenced within a study of blood T cell repertoires in COVID-19. Study at large: Samples taken during acute and convalescent COVID-19 were collected in the United States, Italy and Spain.

Method: immunoSEQ multiplex PCR; TCRdb's copy keeps in-frame clones and lacks some. The data hold 190,000 or so clones, with over 80% observed a single time. Those enrolled in Seattle joined during active infection and were followed longitudinally afterward. After removal of 7 bases from V and 2 bases from J, the junction contained 13 bases not matched to a gene. The V gene's germline CDR1 is SGHVS and CDR2 FQNEAQ. This CDR3 is built from 17 residues. The receptor was derived from a man between 60 and 75 years old with COVID-19, enrolled during active disease. The V call is TRBV7-8, the J call TRBJ2-3; TRBD2 aligns across 9 bases. The sequenced sample consisted of peripheral blood. CDR3: CASNPGGRAGVTDTQYF. The CDR3 DNA follows: TGTGCCAGCAACCCTGGCGGGAGGGCCGGTGTCACAGATACGCAGTATTTT.